These 31 T cell receptor beta chains came from one sample sequenced in a study of T cells after yellow fever vaccination. TCRdb re-derived calls from the 5' RACE reads in MiXCR, one entry per CDR3 protein. Here the sample spans hundreds of thousands of distinct CDR3 sequences, roughly 14% being singletons. The material sequenced was PBMCs, taken on the day of the yellow fever booster vaccination. Source of these receptors: a man aged 25-45 years who received the YFV17D yellow fever vaccine.

This clonotype came up a few times. The V gene is TRBV7-2, the J gene TRBJ2-1; 11 bases match TRBD2. The CDR3 runs to 15 residues. Trimming removed 5 bases from V and 9 bases from J; junction bases left unmatched: 9. Germline V gene data show CDR1 as SGHTA and CDR2 as FQGNSA. DNA for the CDR3: TGTGCCAGCAGCCACCATAGCGGGAGGGCCCTTGAGCAGTTCTTC. Its protein product is CASSHHSGRALEQFF. The full variable domain, with the rest looked up from reference TRBV7-2 and TRBJ2-1, is GAGVSQSPSNKVTEKGKDVELRCDPISGHTALYWYRQSLGQGLEFLIYFQGNSAPDKSGLPSDRFSAERTGGSVSTLTIQRTQQEDSAVYLCASSHHSGRALEQFFGPGTRLTVL.

This clonotype showed up just a few times. The V gene is TRBV5-4, the J gene TRBJ2-5, with TRBD2 matching 7 bases. After removal of 1 base from V and 5 bases from J, the junction contained 11 bases not matched to a gene. CDR1 is SGHNT and CDR2 is YYREEE in the germline V gene (reference sequence). The CDR3 sequence is 16 residues long. The CDR3 DNA reads as TGTGCCAGCAGCTTGAGGGCTAGCGGTTGGGTGGAGACCCAGTACTTC. This encodes CASSLRASGWVETQYF.

The CDR3 here is CSARVGSAPGEEQYF. The CDR3 DNA is TGCAGTGCTAGAGTAGGCTCTGCCCCGGGGGAGGAGCAGTACTTC. V and J are TRBV20-1 and TRBJ2-7; a weak D match, TRBD2 (6 bases). The CDR3 covers 15 residues. Trimming removed 1 base at V and 7 bases at J, with 20 bases between. Per the germline V gene, CDR1 is DFQATT and CDR2 is SNEGSKA (reference sequence).

The rearrangement joins TRBV20-1 to TRBJ2-3; weak D call: TRBD1 (5 bases). The CDR3 totals 16 residues. Trimming cost V 6 bases and J 0 bases, with 19 bases left between them. Looked up from germline, CDR1 is DFQATT and CDR2 is SNEGSKA (reference sequence). The CDR3 coding sequence is TGCAGTGCCCCCACGGTTAGGGGCATTAGCACAGATACGCAGTATTTT. It codes for CSAPTVRGISTDTQYF.

In its sample, this clonotype was seen once. The chain is built from TRBV5-1 and TRBJ2-1; 13 bases are shared with TRBD2. V shed 0 bases and J 6 bases; nucleotides not matched to a gene: 6. The CDR3 runs to 17 residues. Germline V lookup: CDR1 SGHRS, CDR2 YFSETQ. Here the CDR3 reads CASSLGLTSGRVNEQFF. The CDR3 DNA follows: TGCGCCAGCAGCTTGGGGCTTACTAGCGGGAGGGTCAATGAGCAGTTCTTC.

This clonotype was counted between two and nine times. The V call is TRBV9, the J call TRBJ2-7; 11 nucleotides agree with TRBD2. Germline values: CDR1 SGDLS, CDR2 YYNGEE. The CDR3 sequence is 15 residues long. J lost 6 bases, V lost 0 bases, and 5 bases had no gene match. Here the CDR3 reads CASSVALAGAGEQYF. CDR3 in DNA: TGTGCCAGCAGCGTAGCACTAGCGGGAGCTGGCGAGCAGTACTTC.

Ten or more counts support this clonotype. The chain has TRBV29-1 and TRBJ2-1; D might be TRBD1 or TRBD2, each matching 6 bases. The V gene lost 3 bases and the J gene lost 4 bases, with 16 bases spanning the gap. Germline CDR1 and CDR2: SQVTM and ANQGSEA. CDR3 length equals 15 residues. The CDR3 loop reads CSVDRGRQEYNEQFF. The CDR3 nucleotides are TGCAGCGTTGACCGGGGGCGGCAGGAGTACAATGAGCAGTTCTTC.

The rearrangement uses TRBV19 and TRBJ2-7; D is ambiguous. V lost 3 bases, J lost 2 bases, and 8 bases lay in between. The CDR3 loop spans 13 amino acids. The V gene's germline CDR1 is LNHDA and CDR2 SQIVND (reference sequence). CDR3 sequence: CASSIDKTYEQYF. The DNA for the CDR3 is TGTGCCAGTAGTATCGACAAGACCTACGAGCAGTACTTC.

This clonotype has a count of ten or more. This sequence joins TRBV23-1 and TRBJ2-1; possibly TRBD1 for D (6 bases). TRBV23-1 is marked as an open reading frame, function uncertain. Trimming stripped 0 bases from V and 0 bases from J, with 15 bases between. This CDR3 has 18 amino acids. Here the CDR3 reads CASSQSSPRGSSYNEQFF. The CDR3 coding sequence is TGCGCCAGCAGTCAATCCTCTCCAAGGGGGAGCTCCTACAATGAGCAGTTCTTC.

This clonotype was observed at least ten times. The chain is built from TRBV29-1 and TRBJ2-7; D might be TRBD2 (6 bases). The CDR3 is made up of 14 amino acids. The V and J ends lost 3 bases and 2 bases respectively, with 14 bases between them. Germline CDR1 reads SQVTM; CDR2 reads ANQGSEA. CDR3 loop: CSVDLGRGPYEQYF. In DNA, the CDR3 is TGCAGCGTTGACTTGGGGCGGGGCCCCTACGAGCAGTACTTC.

This clonotype has only a few counts. CDR3 bases: TGTGCCACCAGTGCGGGTAGCACAGATACGCAGTATTTT. It is translated as CATSAGSTDTQYF. This chain joins TRBV24-1 and TRBJ2-3; D ambiguous. Per germline, CDR1 KGHDR and CDR2 SFDVKD. The ends were cut back, 5 bases at V and 0 bases at J, with 5 bases in the middle. CDR3 length: 13 residues.

At least ten counts were recorded for this clonotype. This chain links TRBV7-9 with TRBJ2-1, with D tentatively TRBD1 or TRBD2 (5 bases each). Germline V gene data show CDR1 as SEHNR and CDR2 as FQNEAQ (reference sequence). V shed 3 bases and J shed 7 bases, with 13 bases lying between them. The length of the CDR3 is 14 residues. The CDR3 sequence is CASSFQGWENEQFF. The CDR3 DNA follows: TGTGCCAGCAGCTTTCAGGGATGGGAGAATGAGCAGTTCTTC.

The sample holds many counts of this clonotype. The J gene is TRBJ2-6, the V gene TRBV4-3; 10 bases fit TRBD1. The germline V gene encodes CDR1 LGHNA and CDR2 YSLEER. CDR3 size: 19 residues. V lost 2 bases and J lost 3; bases outside the gene matches: 10. CDR3 in amino acids: CASSQSPGQGIGGANVLTF. The CDR3 DNA reads TGCGCCAGCAGCCAAAGCCCGGGACAGGGGATCGGTGGGGCCAACGTCCTGACTTTC.

Many counts were recorded for this clonotype. The CDR3 DNA reads as TGCGCCAGCGGAGGGGGACAGCACCAAGAGACCCAGTACTTC. Protein product: CASGGGQHQETQYF. The J gene is TRBJ2-5, the V gene TRBV5-1, with a possible D match to TRBD1 (7 bases). CDR1 and CDR2 (germline): SGHRS, YFSETQ. Trimming took 7 bases from V and 0 from J, leaving 13 bases between them. The CDR3 has 14 amino acids.

This clonotype occurred a few times. The chain carries TRBV6-2 or TRBV6-3 and TRBJ2-5; D remains unclear. The germline V gene has CDR1 MNHEY and CDR2 SVGEGT. CDR3 size: 15 residues. V lost 8 bases and J 2 bases, leaving 18 bases between the germline ends. The CDR3 bases are TGTGCCAGCTCTCCCGGCCGGTGGCAGCAAGAGACCCAGTACTTC. Translation: CASSPGRWQQETQYF.

The sample holds a few counts of this clonotype. V is TRBV5-6 and J is TRBJ2-7; 7 bases match TRBD1. The CDR3 contains 14 residues. Germline CDR1 is SGHDT and CDR2 is YYEEEE. V lost 3 bases to trimming and J lost 4 bases; unmatched junction nucleotides: 7. CDR3 sequence (DNA): TGTGCCAGCAGCTATAGGGGGCTGCGTTACGAGCAGTACTTC. This sequence encodes CASSYRGLRYEQYF.

This clonotype has a handful of counts. The CDR3 region is CSAFGGVNQPQHF. The CDR3, as DNA: TGCAGTGCGTTCGGAGGGGTTAATCAGCCCCAGCATTTT. The chain is built from TRBV20-1 and TRBJ1-5; tentative D call: TRBD1 (5 bases). Germline V gene sequence: CDR1 DFQATT, CDR2 SNEGSKA (reference sequence). V was shortened by 6 bases and J by 4 bases, with 13 bases between the two germline ends. This CDR3 contains 13 residues.

The CDR3 DNA reads as TGCGCCAGCAGCAAACGGACCACTTACTCTGGGGCCAACGTCCTGACTTTC. It translates to CASSKRTTYSGANVLTF. The V and J genes are TRBV4-3 and TRBJ2-6; no reliable D call. Germline loops: CDR1 LGHNA, CDR2 YSLEER. The V gene lost 5 bases and the J gene lost 0 bases, with 14 bases spanning the gap. The CDR3 covers 17 residues.

This chain links TRBV14 with TRBJ1-2; maybe TRBD1 (5 bases). The CDR3 extends over 17 amino acids. V lost 4 bases to trimming and J lost 6 bases, with 24 bases between them. Germline V gene data show CDR1 as SGHDN and CDR2 as FVKESK. The CDR3 coding sequence is TGTGCCAGCAGCCTCGAGCGGAGGGGCAGGGATAAAAATGGCTACACCTTC. Translating it yields CASSLERRGRDKNGYTF. Drawing the rest from reference TRBV14 and TRBJ1-2, the complete variable domain is EAGVTQFPSHSVIEKGQTVTLRCDPISGHDNLYWYRRVMGKEIKFLLHFVKESKQDESGMPNNRFLAERTGGTYSTLKVQPAELEDSGVYFCASSLERRGRDKNGYTFGSGTRLTVV.

This clonotype was seen a handful of times. This chain links TRBV28 with TRBJ2-3; D is undetermined. CDR3 length equals 16 residues. V lost 3 bases and J 4 bases, leaving 17 bases between the germline ends. From germline, CDR1 is MDHEN and CDR2 SYDVKM. Written as DNA, the CDR3 is TGTGCCAGCAGTTTTCATATAGCCCAAGAAGCAGATACGCAGTATTTT. Translating gives CASSFHIAQEADTQYF.

This clonotype was counted only a few times. The rearrangement joins TRBV20-1 to TRBJ2-2; D is unresolved. Germline CDR1 DFQATT, CDR2 SNEGSKA (reference sequence). Trimming stripped 0 bases from V and 0 bases from J, with 8 bases between. This CDR3 contains 15 residues. The CDR3 region is CSARDLLTNTGELFF. DNA of the CDR3: TGCAGTGCTAGAGATCTATTGACGAACACCGGGGAGCTGTTTTTT.

The sample holds a few counts of this clonotype. The chain links TRBV3-1 to TRBJ2-7, with D perhaps TRBD2 (5 bases). The CDR3 totals 14 residues. The V gene's germline CDR1 is LGHDT and CDR2 YNNKEL (reference sequence). Trimming removed 5 bases from V and 5 bases from J, with 16 bases in between. The CDR3 is CASSSWTESNEQYF. The CDR3 nucleotides are TGTGCCAGCAGCTCCTGGACTGAGTCTAACGAGCAGTACTTC.

This chain joins TRBV20-1 and TRBJ2-1, with D perhaps assigned TRBD1 or TRBD2 (5 bases each). Germline V gene data show CDR1 as DFQATT and CDR2 as SNEGSKA (reference sequence). Between the trimmed V and J ends, which lost 5 bases and 0 bases, there was a span of 14 bases. The CDR3 covers 15 residues. CDR3 protein: CSALGPIISYNEQFF. CDR3 in DNA: TGCAGTGCTCTGGGACCCATCATCTCCTACAATGAGCAGTTCTTC.

The chain couples TRBV20-1 to TRBJ1-1; D not certain. The V gene lost 6 bases and the J gene lost 1 base, with 12 bases spanning the gap. Germline values: CDR1 DFQATT, CDR2 SNEGSKA (reference sequence). The CDR3 runs to 13 residues. The CDR3 region has the DNA TGCAGTGCCCACCGAGACTCGAACACTGAAGCTTTCTTT. This gives the protein CSAHRDSNTEAFF.

The CDR3 region is CASSQALAEPSYGYTF. The CDR3 nucleotides are TGTGCCAGCAGCCAAGCCCTAGCAGAACCCTCCTATGGCTACACCTTC. The chain links TRBV3-1 to TRBJ1-2; D gene uncertain. Germline CDR1 LGHDT, CDR2 YNNKEL (reference sequence). Trimming pared 1 base from V and 4 bases from J, leaving 16 bases between. This CDR3 contains 16 residues.

This clonotype was seen a few times. J is TRBJ2-1 and V is TRBV5-1; D may match TRBD1 or TRBD2 (5 bases each). Deletions cut 2 bases from V and 6 bases from J, with 15 bases between. Germline V gene data show CDR1 as SGHRS and CDR2 as YFSETQ. The CDR3 is 15 residues long. The CDR3 sequence: CASSFLGEGVNEQFF. The CDR3 DNA reads TGCGCCAGCAGCTTCCTGGGGGAAGGGGTCAATGAGCAGTTCTTC.

CDR3 in amino acids: CASALTGELFF. CDR3 DNA sequence: TGTGCCAGCGCCCTCACCGGGGAGCTGTTTTTT. V gene TRBV3-1 combines with J gene TRBJ2-2; D is uncertain. The CDR3 contains 11 residues. V shed 8 bases and J shed 4 bases, with 5 bases lying between them. Per germline, CDR1 LGHDT and CDR2 YNNKEL (reference sequence). Combining the CDR3 with reference TRBV3-1 and TRBJ2-2 gives the whole variable domain DTAVSQTPKYLVTQMGNDKSIKCEQNLGHDTMYWYKQDSKKFLKIMFSYNNKELIINETVPNRFSPKSPDKAHLNLHINSLELGDSAVYFCASALTGELFFGEGSRLTVL.

This clonotype was seen a handful of times. The chain uses TRBV29-1 and TRBJ2-5; D unclear. Germline V gives CDR1 SQVTM, CDR2 ANQGSEA. This CDR3 has 12 residues. V was pared by 6 bases and J by 1 base, with 9 bases between. The DNA for the CDR3 is TGCAGCGTAGCCGAAAGCCAAGAGACCCAGTACTTC. Encoded protein: CSVAESQETQYF. The entire variable domain, with the rest obtained from reference TRBV29-1 and TRBJ2-5, is as follows: SAVISQKPSRDICQRGTSLTIQCQVDSQVTMMFWYRQQPGQSLTLIATANQGSEATYESGFVIDKFPISRPNLTFSTLTVSNMSPEDSSIYLCSVAESQETQYFGPGTRLLVL.

This chain uses TRBV7-2 with TRBJ2-2; D is uncertain. V gave up 5 bases and J gave up 6 bases, with 13 bases separating them. The germline gives CDR1 SGHTA, CDR2 FQGNSA. This CDR3 has 14 amino acids. CDR3 DNA sequence: TGTGCCAGCAGCCCCGTCTTGATATCCGGGGAGCTGTTTTTT. Translating gives CASSPVLISGELFF.

V gene TRBV5-1 combines with J gene TRBJ2-7; TRBD1 agrees at 9 bases. The CDR3 runs 14 residues. Trimming cost V 4 bases and J 5 bases; bases outside gene matches: 7. Per germline, CDR1 SGHRS and CDR2 YFSETQ. In DNA, the CDR3 is TGCGCCAGCAGCGGCGGACAGGGGTTCAACGAGCAGTACTTC. Translation: CASSGGQGFNEQYF.

V and J are TRBV5-8 and TRBJ2-1; 10 bases fit TRBD2. The CDR3 sequence is 14 residues long. CDR1 and CDR2 from the germline V gene are SGHTS and YDEGEE. J was trimmed by 9 bases and V by 4 bases; bases with no gene match: 7. Here the CDR3 reads CASSTLAGVGEQFF. CDR3 nucleotides: TGTGCCAGCAGCACCCTAGCGGGAGTCGGTGAGCAGTTCTTC.